This T cell receptor (beta chain) comes out of a study of cytomegalovirus exposure and HLA in healthy donors (dated by TCRdb to the late 2010s). As for the study more broadly: An earlier analysis of some 550 of the donors reported approximately 270 Gb of sequence data and more than 90 million unique TCR beta sequences from about 179 million T cells. Using immunosequencing, the study profiled T cell repertoires from about 620 subjects and related those repertoires to cytomegalovirus serostatus. In a later analysis, previously published TCR beta repertoires from 600 to 850 donors were re-analyzed and high-resolution HLA genotyping was added so that TCR occurrence patterns could be studied. Five DR-DQ haplotypes were handled as single units for association and clustering, since linkage in the cohort was strong. All discovery cohort repertoires had been generated using a single sequencing platform. Of the roughly 400 genotyped donors, over 80% were placed in the genetic ancestry cluster associated with self-reported Caucasian donors. Rather than using new phenotypic data, the later analysis identified candidate immune exposures from TCR beta sequences and from how often those sequences occurred across donors. Donor age, sex, ethnicity and CMV serostatus were collected together with the repertoire data. Besides the first cohort of 666 subjects, a separate validation cohort made up of about 120 different subjects was used. HLA typing included class I and class II loci at four-digit resolution. The study combined high-throughput TCR immunosequencing, statistical association of individual TCRs with disease status, and machine learning to predict cytomegalovirus infection status. The study aimed to test whether signatures of past pathogen exposure could be identified by cataloging public T cell receptors. To decide whether each TCR beta V gene segment behaved as functional or pseudogenic, an earlier analysis of some 540 of the donors relied on high-throughput TCR beta sequencing. About 280 gigabases of sequencing data and some 85 million unique TCR sequences were included in an early release covering around 650 HLA-typed donors. The number of typed donors differed by locus: about 620-640 for A, B, C, DRB1 and DQB1; approximately 520 for DQA1; about 600 for DPA1; and around 470 for DPB1. On average, roughly 250,000 unique TCR beta nucleotide sequences were sequenced per donor among a few hundred genotyped donors of the cohort, with 15% to 20% of those sequences being non-productive. A later genetic analysis took genome-wide SNP genotypes for about 60% of the roughly 670 donors and used that subset as a discovery cohort.

The library was generated by the immunoSEQ multiplex PCR assay. The multiplex PCR relied on a mix of 60 forward primers for TCR Vbeta segments and 13 reverse primers for TCR Jbeta segments. The CDR3 region of rearranged TCR beta genes was amplified from genomic DNA by a multiplex PCR assay. The Illumina HiSeq System was used to sequence the amplified TCR beta libraries as 87-base-pair reads. The original methods were these. Across the roughly 670 repertoires, a later analysis counted roughly 77 million unique TCR beta chains, roughly 11 million of which were shared by at least two donors. Raw reads were error-corrected and collapsed into unique sequences with a nearest-neighbor algorithm that merged closely related sequences to remove PCR and sequencing errors. CDR3 sequences were aligned to IMGT reference sequences to assign V, D and J gene segments. Each retained sequence needed at least a six-nucleotide match to both a V gene segment and a J gene segment. Rearrangements were called productive when the CDR3 lacked stop codons and stayed in frame with V and J; all others were non-productive. Following IMGT convention, CDR3 was defined as the stretch from the second conserved V-encoded cysteine up to the conserved J-encoded phenylalanine. The earlier analysis of some 580 of the donors excluded any sequence lacking an unambiguous match to a single V gene segment. An earlier analysis of a few hundred of the donors called V segments functional above 56.7% productive rearrangements and segregating when the between-donor standard deviation exceeded 5%. To diagnose cytomegalovirus status from the catalog of TCR beta chain sequences, a statistical classification framework was built. V and J gene assignment, in a later analysis, came from comparing TCR nucleotide sequences with IMGT/GENE-DB human TR gene sequences. The TCRdist pipeline was used in a later analysis to assign CDR3 sequences and most-parsimonious VDJ recombination scenarios. A later analysis defined each TCR beta chain by its CDR3 amino acid sequence plus V-gene family, and excluded reads lacking a unique V-gene family. A later analysis removed over 500 highly shared, low-generation-probability nucleotide sequences to deal with suspected cross-contamination and a sequencing artifact. A later analysis calculated a clonal expansion index for each public chain from normalized within-repertoire ranks of inferred template counts. In a later analysis, generation probabilities were computed with a VDJ recombination model fitted to out-of-frame rearrangements, and the resulting probabilities were checked against IGoR. In a later analysis, hypergeometric tests were used to score TCR-TCR, TCR-HLA and TCR-CMV co-occurrence, with a repertoire-size bias correction applied to TCR pairs. False discovery rates were estimated in a later analysis by permuting HLA or CMV assignments 20 times. In a later analysis, co-occurring TCRs were grouped using DBSCAN, with TCRdist sequence similarity added in when clustering inside HLA-allele-positive subsets. Repertoires with fewer than 30,000 or more than 120,000 public chains, plus five repertoires with anomalous nucleotide sharing, were excluded from co-occurrence clustering. Sourced from immuneACCESS, this table was stored by TCRdb with only in-frame sequences that have V and J called. A share of the clones is absent; for the studies checked, an unresolved V gene accounts for under half, and the remainder has no known explanation. D and trimming were read from the DNA, whereas the V and J calls and clone size are those reported in that table. This sample is represented by about 160,000 clones; roughly 73% of them were singletons. The ten biggest clones cover under 2% of the sample.

The cohort consisted of 666 healthy bone marrow donors. At the time of sampling, all cohort members were nominally healthy, though unrecorded immune exposures were likely present. The donor tested CMV seronegative, placing the donor among the roughly 340 seronegative members of the cohort. A peripheral blood sample was collected from each donor, and TCR beta sequencing was performed on peripheral blood mononuclear cells. Genomic DNA extraction from the blood cell samples was performed with the Qiagen DNeasy Blood Extraction Kit. The study at large found these results: The classifier was reported to diagnose cytomegalovirus status with high specificity and sensitivity in both the original and validation cohorts. According to a later analysis, TCR association rates differed among HLA loci, with DRB1 alleles showing the most associated TCRs and HLA-C alleles showing the fewest. A cluster of highly shared sequence variants was judged likely to represent a technical artifact of the sequencing pipeline. Because some donors lacked HLA typing at each locus, the association tests relied only on the typed subset. In a later analysis, most CMV-associated TCR beta chains were found to appear HLA-restricted, with HLA associations seemingly driven largely by CMV exposure. In a later analysis, HLA-associated TCR beta chains showed more clonal expansion and lower generation probabilities than non-associated chains that were equally common. It was suggested by the authors that the approach could potentially be generalized to other disease states and immunological phenotypes. The study gave a list of around 170 TCR beta chains associated with cytomegalovirus. According to a later genetic analysis, donors in an Asian-associated ancestry cluster had fewer N-insertions in productive TCRs than the roughly 670-donor mean. At a false discovery rate of 0.05, a later analysis linked some 18,000 TCR beta sequences to specific HLA alleles. In vitro tests confirmed that a few of the cytomegalovirus-associated TCR beta chains recognize cytomegalovirus antigens. Strong co-occurrence of HLA alleles, especially DR and DQ, made assigning TCR associations to individual alleles difficult. Correlated functional status among segregating V segments might be attributable to linkage disequilibrium, but an unknown experimental factor could not be ruled out. The earlier analysis of about 600 of the donors excluded around 17 rarely observed V segments, including chromosome 9 orphons, because counts were too low. The only immune exposure information available for the cohort was CMV serostatus. Presence/absence analyses assumed roughly uniform sequencing depth across donors, an assumption that may not hold. A later analysis reported that several top co-occurrence clusters appeared linked to parvovirus B19, influenza, CMV and Epstein-Barr virus. In an earlier analysis of around 600 of the donors, most TCR beta V segments appeared in productive rearrangements about 87% or about 30% of the time, broadly matching IMGT annotations. A further reported finding was that TCR beta sequences accurately predicted the HLA-A and HLA-B alleles for most subjects in the first cohort. This cohort had only TCR beta chains sequenced, and the lack of alpha or paired-chain data limited which features could be detected. A later genetic analysis associated a missense DCLRE1C variant with V-gene and J-gene trimming of TCR beta chains, and an independent cohort replicated the association. While some public TCRs were present in many individuals, most TCR sequences turned up only very rarely across donors.

As to this clone: What antigen it recognizes has not been identified. No base-level quality is on record; no much larger clone is a single base apart.

The clonotype was recovered from a woman between 18 and 30 years old in good health and CMV-seronegative. Sequenced material: PBMCs.

The CDR3 is CASSPTGGSSTDTQYF. The sequence in DNA is TGTGCCAGCAGCCCTACGGGGGGAAGCTCCACAGATACGCAGTATTTT. Recombination joined TRBV4-2 with TRBJ2-3, with TRBD2 identical over 7 junction bases. Taken from the germline V gene, the CDR1 and CDR2 loops are LGHNA and YNFKEQ. Trimming leaves V shorter by 4 bases and J shorter by 2 bases, with the junction holding 9 bases beyond the gene matches. Including cysteine and phenylalanine, the CDR3 has 16 amino acids. Only the CDR3 DNA stays, 48 bases, in frame from base 1.